The 8 T cell receptor beta chains given below trace back to one sample, sequenced in a study of blood T cells in healthy people across ages. PCR was performed a second time for about 7 to 12 cycles using a sample-barcoded 5' primer and a J-beta primer mix. TCRdb re-derived calls from the 5' RACE reads in MiXCR, one entry per CDR3 protein. In the table there are approximately 780,000 distinct CDR3 sequences, roughly 25% of which are singletons. These data are also associated with another study on T cells of mothers and their children.

The material sequenced was blood. The receptors come from a boy younger than 18 in good health.

Concerning this clonotype itself: A read error may account for a junction end that differs from germline. The chain combines TRBV7-7 with TRBJ2-3; TRBD1 is a possible D gene (6 bases). Germline CDR1 and CDR2: SSHAT and FNYEAQ (reference sequence). The CDR3 runs to 16 residues. CDR3 sequence (DNA): TGTGCTAGCAGCTTAGGAGTAGGGGGAGTAGGAGATACGCAGTATTTT. Encoded protein: CASSLGVGGVGDTQYF. Full variable domain (missing parts from reference TRBV7-7 and TRBJ2-3): GAGVSQSPRYKVTKRGQDVTLRCDPISSHATLYWYQQALGQGPEFLTYFNYEAQPDKSGLPSDRFSAERPEGSISTLTIQRTEQRDSAMYRCASSLGVGGVGDTQYFGPGTRLTVL.

This clonotype showed up just a few times. The chain carries TRBV28 and TRBJ1-4; a weak D match, TRBD1 (6 bases). The CDR3 has 14 amino acids. The germline V and J ends were trimmed by 3 bases and 7 bases, with 12 bases remaining between them. CDR1 is MDHEN and CDR2 is SYDVKM in the germline V gene. DNA of the CDR3: TGTGCCAGCAGTTTCTCCGGGACATCTGAAAAACTGTTTTTT. Amino acids: CASSFSGTSEKLFF.

The gene calls are TRBV9 and TRBJ2-1, with 12 bases identical to TRBD2. The CDR3 runs to 15 residues. With 3 bases clipped from V and 9 bases from J, the junction kept 7 bases outside the gene matches. The V gene's germline CDR1 is SGDLS and CDR2 YYNGEE. The CDR3 sequence: CASSELAGGPGEQFF. CDR3 coding DNA: TGTGCCAGCAGCGAACTAGCGGGGGGCCCCGGTGAGCAGTTCTTC.

This clonotype appeared many times. The gene calls are TRBV2 and TRBJ2-5, with D possibly matching TRBD1 (6 bases). There are 15 residues in the CDR3. Trimming left V 6 bases short and J 5 bases short, with 19 bases between. The germline CDR1 and CDR2 sequences are SNHLY and FYNNEI. The CDR3 region is CASSRSRQAGETQYF. CDR3 DNA sequence: TGTGCCAGCAGCCGCTCAAGACAGGCCGGGGAGACCCAGTACTTC.

This sequence joins TRBV7-2 and TRBJ2-4; TRBD1 aligns across 7 bases. Germline V gene lookup returns CDR1 SGHTA and CDR2 FQGNSA. V shed 6 bases and J 9 bases; nucleotides not matched to a gene: 5. The CDR3 has 12 residues. The CDR3 loop reads CASRQAGGIQYF. Written as DNA, the CDR3 is TGTGCCAGCAGGCAAGCAGGGGGCATTCAGTACTTC.

This clonotype has a handful of counts. J is TRBJ2-7 and V is TRBV6-1; possibly TRBD1 for D (6 bases). V shed 6 bases and J shed 0 bases, with 12 bases lying between them. Germline V gives CDR1 MNHNS, CDR2 SASEGT. The CDR3 is made up of 14 amino acids. CDR3 loop: CASRTTGISYEQYF. DNA for the CDR3: TGTGCCAGCAGGACGACAGGTATCTCCTACGAGCAGTACTTC.

This clonotype was observed a handful of times. The chain employs TRBV3-1 and TRBJ2-3, with 9 nucleotides matching TRBD2. The CDR3 has 15 amino acids. V trimming: 3 bases; J trimming: 4 bases; junction bases outside the gene matches: 5. Germline assignment: CDR1 LGHDT and CDR2 YNNKEL (reference sequence). CDR3 region: CASSQGGLAADTQYF. In DNA, the CDR3 is TGTGCCAGCAGCCAGGGGGGACTAGCAGCAGATACGCAGTATTTT.

This clonotype was detected a few times. The chain couples TRBV6-5 to TRBJ1-1, with 10 bases lining up with TRBD1. Trimming at V came to 0 bases and at J to 0 bases, leaving 7 bases not matched to a gene. The germline CDR1 and CDR2 sequences are MNHEY and SVGAGI. This CDR3 comprises 18 residues. The CDR3 DNA reads as TGTGCCAGCAGTTACTCGCAGGACAGGGGGGACATGAACACTGAAGCTTTCTTT. It specifies CASSYSQDRGDMNTEAFF.